This record covers a single T cell receptor (beta chain). As yet, its antigen is unknown. The germline V gene has CDR1 KGHSH and CDR2 LQKENI. This CDR3 has 15 residues. The data are from a study of T cells expressing NK-cell markers. Study-level information: Most of the eight sequenced donors tested HCMV-seropositive; one tested seronegative.

Template switching by 5'RACE with UMIs generated the TCR beta cDNA. From its re-call of the 5' RACE reads, TCRdb lists each CDR3 protein once, without DNA. The listing records hundreds of thousands of distinct CDR3 sequences. Study findings and constraints: HCMV specificity of the expanded NKG2C+ T cell clones stayed unclear. Over 5 donors showed dominant NKG2C+ clonotypes comprising about 1.0-7.5% of their CD8+ T cells.

The origin of this receptor is a woman between 18 and 70 years old in good health. Input material: blood T cells: a sorted CD56 or NKG2C T cell subset, CD4+ or CD8+ T cells, or bulk PBMC T cells (not recorded which). This sequence joins TRBV18 and TRBJ2-4; the D call of TRBD1 rests on TCRdb alone, since no DNA is present to check it. The CDR3 protein is CASSAGREPPNIQYF.